The TCR beta chain under discussion was sequenced for a study of blood T cell repertoires in COVID-19. This CDR3 has 12 residues. V lost 1 base to trimming and J lost 3 bases, with 7 bases between them. Germline assignment: CDR1 GTSNPN and CDR2 SVGIG (reference sequence). Assay: immunoSEQ multiplex PCR; the TCRdb copy retains only in-frame clones and omits some. Of about 160,000 clones listed, about 85% are singletons. The chain uses TRBV30 and TRBJ2-7; D is undetermined. Sequencing was carried out using peripheral blood. The receptor was isolated from a woman aged 50 to 65 with COVID-19, enrolled during active disease. In nucleotides, the CDR3 is TGTGCCTGGAGTGACGGTCTCTACGAGCAGTACTTC. Protein product: CAWSDGLYEQYF.